The 22 T cell receptor beta chains below come from one sample, sequenced in a study of cytomegalovirus exposure and HLA in healthy donors. The PCR contained 60 Vbeta and 13 Jbeta primers. Libraries were prepared by immunoSEQ multiplex PCR; TCRdb keeps only in-frame clonotypes and omits some of them. The sample holds about 130,000 clones, approximately 79% seen once. The sample taken for sequencing was PBMCs. The receptors were sampled from a young man in good health and CMV-seropositive.

The chain has TRBV5-1 and TRBJ1-1; D perhaps matches TRBD1 (6 bases). Looked up from germline, CDR1 is SGHRS and CDR2 is YFSETQ. Trimming cost V 2 bases and J 2 bases, with 10 bases left between them. There are 14 residues in the CDR3. The CDR3 protein is CASSLGQPNTEAFF. The CDR3, as DNA: TGCGCCAGCAGCTTAGGACAGCCCAACACTGAAGCTTTCTTT.

The chain employs TRBV27 and TRBJ1-5; D remains unclear. This CDR3 is built from 14 residues. Germline CDR1 is MNHEY and CDR2 is SMNVEV (reference sequence). V was clipped by 3 bases and J by 6 bases, with 12 bases between them. The CDR3 DNA sequence: TGTGCCAGCAGTTTGACGAGGGTAGGTCAGCCCCAGCATTTT. Protein: CASSLTRVGQPQHF.

The chain joins TRBV19 to TRBJ2-4; perhaps TRBD2 as D (6 bases). V was trimmed by 1 base and J by 9 bases, leaving 7 bases between them. The CDR3 length is 12 residues. In germline, CDR1 is LNHDA, CDR2 SQIVND (reference sequence). CDR3 in amino acids: CASSIGRGIQYF. DNA for the CDR3: TGTGCCAGTAGTATAGGGAGGGGCATTCAGTACTTC.

The rearrangement links TRBV10-3 to TRBJ2-3; 8 bases agree with TRBD2. The CDR3 extends over 15 amino acids. After removal of 2 bases from V and 1 base from J, the junction contained 2 bases not matched to a gene. Per germline, CDR1 ENHRY and CDR2 SYGVKD. In nucleotides, the CDR3 is TGTGCCATCAGTGAGCCGGGACTAGGCACAGATACGCAGTATTTT. Translation: CAISEPGLGTDTQYF.

The gene calls are TRBV27 and TRBJ1-5; tentative D call: TRBD1 (6 bases). V was trimmed by 6 bases and J by 3 bases, leaving 9 bases between them. The germline gives CDR1 MNHEY, CDR2 SMNVEV (reference sequence). CDR3 length: 13 amino acids. CDR3 residues: CASSGQINQPQHF. CDR3 bases: TGTGCCAGCAGCGGACAGATCAATCAGCCCCAGCATTTT.

This chain joins TRBV5-6 and TRBJ1-3; D perhaps matches TRBD1 (6 bases). Germline V gene sequence: CDR1 SGHDT, CDR2 YYEEEE. V gave up 3 bases and J gave up 4 bases, with 14 bases separating them. The CDR3 runs to 15 residues. The CDR3 sequence is CASSYLGGRGNTIYF. DNA for the CDR3: TGTGCCAGCAGCTATTTAGGGGGTAGAGGAAACACCATATATTTT.

CDR3 loop: CASSPGLAGAHEQFF. The CDR3 DNA reads TGTGCCAGCAGCCCGGGACTAGCGGGAGCCCATGAGCAGTTCTTC. This chain connects TRBV6-5 to TRBJ2-1, with 14 bases matching TRBD2. The CDR3 is 15 amino acids. Germline CDR1 MNHEY, CDR2 SVGAGI. The trim removed 6 bases at V and 8 bases at J, leaving 6 bases unmatched.

The chain joins TRBV29-1 to TRBJ2-2; TRBD1 might be the D (5 bases). This CDR3 has 14 amino acids. V was clipped by 1 base and J by 2 bases, with 8 bases between them. Germline loops: CDR1 SQVTM, CDR2 ANQGSEA. The CDR3 protein is CSVEGQGNTGELFF. CDR3 bases: TGCAGCGTTGAAGGGCAGGGCAACACCGGGGAGCTGTTTTTT.

The rearrangement uses TRBV28 and TRBJ2-6; perhaps TRBD1 as D (5 bases). Germline CDR1 and CDR2: MDHEN and SYDVKM. There are 16 residues in the CDR3. The V end was cut by 4 bases, the J end by 0 bases, with 10 bases between. In DNA form, the CDR3 reads TGTGCCAGCAGTTGGGCAGGGAACTCTGGGGCCAACGTCCTGACTTTC. Its translation is CASSWAGNSGANVLTF.

The V and J genes are TRBV7-2 and TRBJ1-1; no firm D call. Germline V gene lookup returns CDR1 SGHTA and CDR2 FQGNSA. Trimming pared 1 base from V and 7 bases from J, leaving 13 bases between. The length of the CDR3 is 14 residues. CDR3 residues: CASSLVPGSLEAFF. Written as DNA, the CDR3 is TGTGCCAGCAGCTTAGTGCCGGGGTCCCTTGAAGCTTTCTTT.

The chain carries TRBV27 and TRBJ1-6; TRBD1 is a possible D gene (6 bases). With 5 bases removed from V and 9 bases from J, the gap between germline ends came to 23 bases. Germline loops: CDR1 MNHEY, CDR2 SMNVEV (reference sequence). The CDR3 has 17 residues. DNA of the CDR3: TGTGCCAGCAGTCCGAGACTCGAACAATTAGGGGGTTCACCCCTCCACTTT. It encodes CASSPRLEQLGGSPLHF.

Here the CDR3 DNA reads TGTGCCAGCACGAGACAGTCGAAAGGCTACGAGCAGTACTTC. It encodes CASTRQSKGYEQYF. The chain recombines TRBV28 with TRBJ2-7; tentatively, D is TRBD1 (5 bases). The V gene lost 7 bases and the J gene lost 3 bases, with 16 bases spanning the gap. The length of the CDR3 is 14 residues. From germline, CDR1 is MDHEN and CDR2 SYDVKM.

The V and J genes are TRBV7-2 and TRBJ2-2; TRBD1 aligns across 9 bases. The CDR3 sequence is 15 residues long. The germline V gene has CDR1 SGHTA and CDR2 FQGNSA. Trimming took 3 bases from V and 6 from J; bases not matched to a gene: 5. The CDR3 DNA is TGTGCCAGCAGCTTGCAAGGGACAGGGTCCGGGGAGCTGTTTTTT. Translated: CASSLQGTGSGELFF.

The V call is TRBV10-2, the J call TRBJ2-3, with 8 positions matching TRBD2. Per germline, CDR1 WSHSY and CDR2 SAAADI. The trim removed 2 bases at V and 2 bases at J, leaving 6 bases unmatched. The CDR3 runs 16 residues. For the CDR3, the DNA is TGCGCCAGCAGTGAGACGCTAGCGGGCTACACAGATACGCAGTATTTT. Residues: CASSETLAGYTDTQYF.

This chain connects TRBV29-1 to TRBJ1-3; 7 nucleotides match TRBD1. The CDR3 is made up of 13 amino acids. J gave up 4 bases and V 4 bases, and 4 bases lay outside the gene matches. Per the germline V gene, CDR1 is SQVTM and CDR2 is ANQGSEA. The CDR3 protein is CSVAGQVGNTIYF. The CDR3 DNA sequence: TGCAGCGTTGCCGGACAGGTCGGAAACACCATATATTTT. Full variable domain (remainder filled in from reference TRBV29-1 and TRBJ1-3): SAVISQKPSRDICQRGTSLTIQCQVDSQVTMMFWYRQQPGQSLTLIATANQGSEATYESGFVIDKFPISRPNLTFSTLTVSNMSPEDSSIYLCSVAGQVGNTIYFGEGSWLTVV.

This clone came up a few times. The chain recombines TRBV10-3 with TRBJ1-5; no clear D gene. Trimming cost V 3 bases and J 6 bases, with 9 bases left between them. The CDR3 contains 13 residues. The germline CDR1 and CDR2 sequences are ENHRY and SYGVKD. For the CDR3, the DNA is TGTGCCATCAGTGAAGACGGGAGTCAGCCCCAGCATTTT. This codes for CAISEDGSQPQHF.

This chain connects TRBV28 to TRBJ2-6, with 7 bases aligning to TRBD1. Germline trimming cut 5 bases from V and 4 bases from J; bases unmatched to any gene: 5. This CDR3 is built from 15 residues. Germline values: CDR1 MDHEN, CDR2 SYDVKM. CDR3 amino acids: CASSETGSGANVLTF. CDR3 coding DNA: TGTGCCAGCAGTGAGACAGGGTCCGGGGCCAACGTCCTGACTTTC.

The rearrangement joins TRBV6-5 to TRBJ1-3, with a possible D match to TRBD1 (6 bases). Germline V lookup: CDR1 MNHEY, CDR2 SVGAGI. Trimming took 4 bases from V and 1 from J, leaving 8 bases between them. This CDR3 comprises 14 residues. CDR3 in DNA: TGTGCCAGCAGTTTCAGGGGATCTGGAAACACCATATATTTT. The encoded protein is CASSFRGSGNTIYF.

The chain carries TRBV7-8 and TRBJ2-2; D gene unclear. The CDR3 totals 17 residues. The V end was cut by 2 bases, the J end by 6 bases, with 19 bases between. The germline V gene has CDR1 SGHVS and CDR2 FQNEAQ. DNA for the CDR3: TGTGCCAGCAGCTTAAATGCCGCGTTAGTATCTCCCGGGGAGCTGTTTTTT. It translates to CASSLNAALVSPGELFF.

As for this clone: Other DNA sequences within the sample encode an identical CDR3. The CDR3 region has the DNA TGTGCCAGCAGTCCTACAGGGAACTCACCCCTCCACTTT. Translated: CASSPTGNSPLHF. The V gene is TRBV7-2, the J gene TRBJ1-6, with D possibly TRBD1 on 6 matching bases. The V gene's germline CDR1 is SGHTA and CDR2 FQGNSA. The V end was cut by 6 bases, the J end by 10 bases, with 13 bases between. The CDR3 sequence is 13 residues long.

The rearrangement joins TRBV7-9 to TRBJ2-5; TRBD1 matches at 9 bases. The J segment lost 5 bases and the V segment lost 5 bases, leaving 12 bases of the junction unmatched. CDR1 is SEHNR and CDR2 is FQNEAQ in the germline V gene (reference sequence). The CDR3 contains 16 residues. The CDR3 DNA reads as TGTGCCAGCAGCCAACGCCGGGACAGGGAGTCCGAGACCCAGTACTTC. It codes for CASSQRRDRESETQYF.

V is TRBV7-9 and J is TRBJ2-7; maybe TRBD1 (6 bases). Deletions cut 5 bases from V and 4 bases from J, with 15 bases between. Germline V gene lookup returns CDR1 SEHNR and CDR2 FQNEAQ (reference sequence). The CDR3 length is 14 residues. The CDR3 is CASSPGVSLYEQYF. As DNA, the CDR3 is TGTGCCAGCAGCCCAGGGGTCAGCCTATACGAGCAGTACTTC. Based on the CDR3 plus reference TRBV7-9 and TRBJ2-7, the full variable domain is DTGVSQNPRHKITKRGQNVTFRCDPISEHNRLYWYRQTLGQGPEFLTYFQNEAQLEKSRLLSDRFSAERPKGSFSTLEIQRTEQGDSAMYLCASSPGVSLYEQYFGPGTRLTVT.